Reported below is one T cell receptor (beta chain). The data were obtained in a study of blood T cell repertoires in COVID-19. At the level of the study: The United States, Italy and Spain supplied acute and convalescent COVID-19 samples. The analysed material was cDNA or gDNA that came from T cells, B-cell-depleted T cells, or PBMCs.

Clones were read by immunoSEQ multiplex PCR, and TCRdb kept only the in-frame ones, dropping some. The sample lists some 400,000 clones, about 90% occurring once. Sample: peripheral blood. This sequence was found in a man younger than 35 with active or convalescent COVID-19.

Written as DNA, the CDR3 is TGCGCCAGCAGTTATAGGGAGGGCCGGCCGAACAATGAGCAGTTCTTC. Its translation: CASSYREGRPNNEQFF. The rearrangement links TRBV4-3 to TRBJ2-1; 7 positions agree with TRBD2. The CDR3 runs 16 residues. From germline, CDR1 is LGHNA and CDR2 YSLEER. V lost 6 bases and J lost 5; bases outside the gene matches: 13.